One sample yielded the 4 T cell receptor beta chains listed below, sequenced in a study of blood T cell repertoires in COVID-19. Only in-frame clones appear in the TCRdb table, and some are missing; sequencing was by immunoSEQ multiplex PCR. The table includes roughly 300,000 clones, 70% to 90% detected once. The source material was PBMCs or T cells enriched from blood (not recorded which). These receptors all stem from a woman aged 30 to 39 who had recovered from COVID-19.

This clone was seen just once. The CDR3 sequence is CASSLWGLAGAKQETQYF. The CDR3 DNA is TGTGCCAGCAGCCTATGGGGACTAGCGGGGGCAAAGCAAGAGACCCAGTACTTC. This rearrangement joins TRBV6-2 or TRBV6-3 to TRBJ2-5; 14 bases agree with TRBD2. The CDR3 is 18 amino acids. V dropped 6 bases and J dropped 2; count of bases not matched to a gene: 11. Germline CDR1 is MNHEY and CDR2 is SVGEGT.

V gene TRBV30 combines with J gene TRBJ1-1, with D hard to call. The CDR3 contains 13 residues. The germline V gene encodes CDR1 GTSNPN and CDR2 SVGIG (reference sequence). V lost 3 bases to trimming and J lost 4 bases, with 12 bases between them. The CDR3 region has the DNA TGTGCCTGGAGGGGCAGTGCGGGCACTGAAGCTTTCTTT. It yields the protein CAWRGSAGTEAFF.

The CDR3 region has the DNA TGTGCCAGCAGTGCCGCGGGAGGATACGAGCAGTACTTC. Encoded protein: CASSAAGGYEQYF. V and J are TRBV25-1 and TRBJ2-7, with TRBD2 matching over 8 bases. V dropped 4 bases and J dropped 4; count of bases not matched to a gene: 3. The CDR3 consists of 13 residues. CDR1 and CDR2 from the germline V gene are MGHDK and SYGVNS.

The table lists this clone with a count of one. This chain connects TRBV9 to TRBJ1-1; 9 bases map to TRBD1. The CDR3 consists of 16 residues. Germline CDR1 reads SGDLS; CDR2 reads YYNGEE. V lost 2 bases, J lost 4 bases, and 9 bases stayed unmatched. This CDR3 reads CASSVRDRVLGTEAFF. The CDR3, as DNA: TGTGCCAGCAGCGTCCGGGACAGGGTTCTGGGCACTGAAGCTTTCTTT.